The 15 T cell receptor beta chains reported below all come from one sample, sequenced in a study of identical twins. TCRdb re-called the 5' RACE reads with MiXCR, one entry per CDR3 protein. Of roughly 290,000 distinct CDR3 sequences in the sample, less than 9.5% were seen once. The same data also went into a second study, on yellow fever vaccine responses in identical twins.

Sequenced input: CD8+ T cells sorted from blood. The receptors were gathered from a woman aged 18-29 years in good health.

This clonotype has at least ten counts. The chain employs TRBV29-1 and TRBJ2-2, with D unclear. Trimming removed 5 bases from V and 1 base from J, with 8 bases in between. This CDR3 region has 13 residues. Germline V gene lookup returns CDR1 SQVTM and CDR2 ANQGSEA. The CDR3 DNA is TGCAGCGTTCTCGACTTGAACACCGGGGAGCTGTTTTTT. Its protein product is CSVLDLNTGELFF.

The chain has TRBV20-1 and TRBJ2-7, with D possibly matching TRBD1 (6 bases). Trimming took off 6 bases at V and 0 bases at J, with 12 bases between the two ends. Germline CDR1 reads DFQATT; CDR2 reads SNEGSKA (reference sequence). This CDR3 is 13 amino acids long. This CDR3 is CSARTVNSYEQYF. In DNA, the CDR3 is TGCAGTGCCAGGACAGTCAACTCCTACGAGCAGTACTTC.

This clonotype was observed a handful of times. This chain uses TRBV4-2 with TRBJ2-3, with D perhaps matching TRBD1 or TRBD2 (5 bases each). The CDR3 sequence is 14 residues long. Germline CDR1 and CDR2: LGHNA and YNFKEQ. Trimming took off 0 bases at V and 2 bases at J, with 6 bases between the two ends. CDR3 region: CASSQDGTTDTQYF. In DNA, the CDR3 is TGTGCCAGCAGCCAAGATGGGACCACAGATACGCAGTATTTT.

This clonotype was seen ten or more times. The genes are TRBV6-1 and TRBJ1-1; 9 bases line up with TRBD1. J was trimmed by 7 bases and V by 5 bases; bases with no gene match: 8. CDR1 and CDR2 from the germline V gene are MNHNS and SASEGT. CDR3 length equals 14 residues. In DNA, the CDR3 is TGTGCCAGCAGTACCCTCGGACAGGGGAGTGAAGCTTTCTTT. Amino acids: CASSTLGQGSEAFF.

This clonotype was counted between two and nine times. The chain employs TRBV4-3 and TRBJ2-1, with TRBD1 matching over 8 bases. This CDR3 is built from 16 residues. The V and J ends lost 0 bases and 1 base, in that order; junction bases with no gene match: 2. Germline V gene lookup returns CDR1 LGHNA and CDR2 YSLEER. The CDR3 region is CASSQEGQGSYNEQFF. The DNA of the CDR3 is TGCGCCAGCAGCCAAGAAGGACAGGGTTCCTACAATGAGCAGTTCTTC.

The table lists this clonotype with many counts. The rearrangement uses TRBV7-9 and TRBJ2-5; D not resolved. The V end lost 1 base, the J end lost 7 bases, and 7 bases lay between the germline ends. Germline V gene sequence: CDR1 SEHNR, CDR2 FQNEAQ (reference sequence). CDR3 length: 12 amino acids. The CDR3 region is CASSLGAWTQYF. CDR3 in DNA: TGTGCCAGCAGCTTAGGGGCGTGGACCCAGTACTTC.

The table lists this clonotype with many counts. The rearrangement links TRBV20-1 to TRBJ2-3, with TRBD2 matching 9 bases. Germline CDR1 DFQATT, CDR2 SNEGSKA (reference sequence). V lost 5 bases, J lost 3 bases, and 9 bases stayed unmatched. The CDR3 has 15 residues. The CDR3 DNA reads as TGCAGTGCTCGCGGACTAGCGTTCGAGACAGATACGCAGTATTTT. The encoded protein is CSARGLAFETDTQYF.

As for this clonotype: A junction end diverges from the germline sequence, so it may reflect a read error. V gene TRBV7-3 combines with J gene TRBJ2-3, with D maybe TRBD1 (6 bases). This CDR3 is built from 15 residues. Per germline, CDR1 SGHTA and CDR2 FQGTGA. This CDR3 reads CSSSPGQFQVDTQYF. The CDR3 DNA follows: TGTTCCAGCAGTCCCGGACAGTTTCAAGTGGATACGCAGTATTTT.

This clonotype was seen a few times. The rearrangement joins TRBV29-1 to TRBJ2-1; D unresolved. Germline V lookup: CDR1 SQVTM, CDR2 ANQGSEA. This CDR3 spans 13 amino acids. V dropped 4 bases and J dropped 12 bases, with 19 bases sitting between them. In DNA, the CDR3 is TGCAGCGTTGTACCTCCCATTCATATACGGCAGTTCTTC. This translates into CSVVPPIHIRQFF.

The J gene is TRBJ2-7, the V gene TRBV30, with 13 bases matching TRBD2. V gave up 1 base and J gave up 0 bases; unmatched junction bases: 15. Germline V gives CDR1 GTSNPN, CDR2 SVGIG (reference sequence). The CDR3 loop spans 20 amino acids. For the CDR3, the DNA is TGTGCCTGGAGTGGCCTCACGACTAGCGGGAGGAAAAGGAGCTCCTACGAGCAGTACTTC. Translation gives CAWSGLTTSGRKRSSYEQYF.

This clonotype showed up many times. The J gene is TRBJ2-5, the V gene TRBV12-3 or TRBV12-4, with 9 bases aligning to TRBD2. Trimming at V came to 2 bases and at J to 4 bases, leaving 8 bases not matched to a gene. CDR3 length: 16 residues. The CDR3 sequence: CASSLMAGGTLETQYF. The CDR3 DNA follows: TGTGCCAGCAGTTTAATGGCGGGAGGGACCCTAGAGACCCAGTACTTC.

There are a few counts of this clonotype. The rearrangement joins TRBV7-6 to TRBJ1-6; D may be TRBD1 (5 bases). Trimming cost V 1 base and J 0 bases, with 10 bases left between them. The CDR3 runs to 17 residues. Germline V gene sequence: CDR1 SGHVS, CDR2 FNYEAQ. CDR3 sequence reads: CASSLEPGGSYNSPLHF. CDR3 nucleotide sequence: TGTGCCAGCAGCTTAGAGCCGGGGGGCTCCTATAATTCACCCCTCCACTTT.

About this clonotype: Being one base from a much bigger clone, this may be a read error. In DNA, the CDR3 is TGTGCCAGCATCCGGAACGGGGAGCCGTTTTTT. It yields the protein CASIRNGEPFF. The rearrangement uses TRBV6-4 and TRBJ2-2; D might be TRBD2 (5 bases). This CDR3 contains 11 residues. CDR1 is MRHNA, CDR2 SNTAGT, per germline.

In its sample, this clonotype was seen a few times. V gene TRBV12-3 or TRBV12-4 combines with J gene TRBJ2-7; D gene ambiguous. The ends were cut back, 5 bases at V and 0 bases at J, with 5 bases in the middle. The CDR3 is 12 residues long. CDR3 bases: TGTGCCAGCAGTAAAGCCTCCTACGAGCAGTACTTC. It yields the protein CASSKASYEQYF.

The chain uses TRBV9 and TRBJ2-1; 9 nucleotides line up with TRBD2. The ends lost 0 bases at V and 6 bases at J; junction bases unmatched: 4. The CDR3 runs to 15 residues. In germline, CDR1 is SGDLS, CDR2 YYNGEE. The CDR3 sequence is CASSVARGGPNEQFF. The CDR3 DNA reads TGTGCCAGCAGCGTAGCGCGGGGGGGCCCCAATGAGCAGTTCTTC.